This paragraph covers one TCR beta chain sequence. The specificity of this receptor is unknown. Nothing much larger sits one base from this clone, and base qualities are not available. CDR3 length: 15 amino acids, cysteine to phenylalanine. CDR3 DNA only is kept here, 45 bases in frame from base 1. Based on the germline V gene, the CDR1 and CDR2 sequences are SGHTA and FQGNSA. V is reduced by 0 bases and J by 7 bases, leaving a spacing of 12 bases between them. The data originate from a study of shared clonotypes between healthy human individuals (dated by TCRdb to 2019 to 2021). General notes on the study: A few men and two women, aged 18 to 49 years, made up the cohort. For each donor, CD4 naive and CD4 memory were each run on three plates, CD8 naive on two plates, and CD8 memory on one plate. To estimate repertoire size and how much clonotype sharing occurs between individuals, the study deeply sequenced the blood TCR repertoires of roughly 5 healthy adults. To increase sequencing depth and limit assay-specific biases, TCR repertoire library preparation and sequencing were carried out by different laboratories using diverse techniques. Each donor's leukapheresis produced roughly between roughly 0.85 and 9.5 billion PBMCs. General conclusions and limits of the study: Higher generation probabilities were observed for clonotypes shared by all four sorted-subset donors than for non-shared clonotypes. Rarefaction of sorted-subset datasets indicated incomplete sequencing despite the large sequencing depth. Because the study included only a small number of donors, the genetic and exposure-history diversity represented was limited. Sampling was restricted to blood, and TCR repertoires in tissue are likely to differ from TCR repertoires in blood. Estimated clonotype richness was generally larger for naive than for memory subsets. Pairwise subsampling indicated that sequencing depth was expected to affect the degree of clonotype sharing among donors. When a handful of donors were compared, the shared fraction of clonotypes was roughly 4.8% for naive CD4, less than 4% for naive CD8, 2% to 2.5% for memory CD4, and about 0.36% for memory CD8.

Using the deep immunoSEQ assay, TCR CDR3 regions were amplified from genomic DNA by multiplex PCR. Extracted genomic DNA from each cell subset was spread evenly across all wells of several immunoSEQ 96-well plates, with each plate serving as a replicate. For sorted subsets, around 200 ng genomic DNA, equal to about 30,000 T cell genomes, was loaded into each replicate PCR. The purified libraries were quantified using a Qubit 3.0 fluorometer, sized with a Bioanalyzer 2100, and then quantified again using the KAPA Library Quantification kit. Every immunoSEQ 96-well plate was sequenced on a dedicated single-read 150-cycle Illumina NextSeq 550 flow cell. Per the original workflow: Because the immunoSEQ output included only junctional sequences and no quality scores, the filtering could not be the same as the filtering used for full-length reads. To assign V/J genes and CDR3, sequences were annotated against IMGT germline references using PyIR, a Python wrapper for IgBLAST v1.9. Reads were removed for weak V/J assignments (E-value above 1e-6), missing CDR3, stop codons, out-of-frame junctions, or ambiguous translated residues. A V3J clonotype was defined by an identical inferred V gene, J gene, and CDR3 amino acid sequence. The percentage overlap between two repertoires was calculated by dividing the number of shared unique clonotypes by the size of the smaller repertoire. Three approaches were used to assess repertoire richness: RTK rarefaction, the Chao1 estimator, and Recon v2.1 estimates of unobserved clonotypes. OLGA was used to compute generation probabilities for all TCRbeta clonotypes that the gDNA method yielded from four donors. TCRdb re-hosts the immuneACCESS table, in-frame sequences only. Its copies lack some clones; in the studies checked, an unresolved V gene accounts for under half of them, and the cause for the rest is not known. V and J calls and clone size are those listed in that table; D and trimming were worked out from the DNA. This sample gives more than 850,000 clones in total; 70% to 80% of them show up just once. Under 0.6% of the sample is held by the ten biggest clonotypes.

The donors were healthy, HIV-negative adults who had no recently reported acute infections or vaccinations. Only Caucasian adults living in Nashville, Tennessee, USA were represented among the donors. CD4+ T cells were enriched by magnetic negative selection, after which naive cells were positively selected on CD45RA and the negative fraction was taken as the memory subset. Blood was collected by leukapheresis, and PBMCs were isolated by Ficoll-Histopaque density gradient centrifugation and then cryopreserved in liquid nitrogen vapor phase. Analytical flow cytometry was used to check the purity and quantity of every magnetically sorted T cell population. Genomic DNA was isolated from each sorted fraction and quantified by UV absorbance on a Nanodrop 2000c.

The sequence joins TRBV7-2 to TRBJ2-2; TRBD2 is possibly the D segment (7 matching bases). This clonotype was obtained from a man between 18 and 35 years old in good health. Some clones in this sample may be carry-over from other donors' samples. Sequencing was performed on memory CD4+ T cells from PBMCs. What this sample's cell subset or site label stands for: CD45RA-negative fraction. The nucleotides read TGTGCCAGCAGCTTAGCTGGGGGGGCGCTCGGGGAGCTGTTTTTT. The encoded protein is CASSLAGGALGELFF. Reference TRBV7-2 and TRBJ2-2 proteins supply the regions before and after the CDR3; the full variable domain is: GAGVSQSPSNKVTEKGKDVELRCDPISGHTALYWYRQSLGQGLEFLIYFQGNSAPDKSGLPSDRFSAERTGGSVSTLTIQRTQQEDSAVYLCASSLAGGALGELFFGEGSRLTVL.